This paragraph covers one TCR beta chain sequence. Authors' methods: Counts of nucleated cells, estimated from reference gene primer amplification, were obtained. Profiling relied on immunoSEQ multiplex PCR, and the TCRdb table lists in-frame clones only, not all of them. From that table come the V and J calls and clone size; the DNA was used to work out D and trimming. The sample has about 39,000 clones, about 94% seen once. Germline CDR1 and CDR2: SEHNR and FQNEAQ (reference sequence). Losses at the gene ends were 5 bases for V and 0 bases for J; bases not matched to a gene: 3. This CDR3 has 16 amino acids. These data are taken from a study of blood T cell repertoires in COVID-19. Study details: From the United States, Italy and Spain came samples of acute and convalescent COVID-19. T cells, B-cell-depleted T cells, or PBMCs provided the cDNA or gDNA that served as material.

The TCR was taken from a human donor with active COVID-19. The donor label of this sample is uncertain. This chain connects TRBV7-9 to TRBJ1-3, with 11 bases fitting TRBD1. The sequencing sample was made of peripheral blood. CDR3 nucleotides: TGTGCCAGCAGCAGGACAGGGGGCTACTCTGGAAACACCATATATTTT. Protein product: CASSRTGGYSGNTIYF.